This T cell receptor beta chain derives from a study of blood T cell repertoires in COVID-19 (dated by TCRdb to between 2020 and 2021). Describing the broader study: Samples from collaborators originated in the United States, Italy and Spain and spanned both the acute and convalescent phases of COVID-19. The prospective study material was composed of cDNA or gDNA derived from T cells, B-cell-depleted T cells, or PBMCs. Subjects who had been exposed to COVID-19, were actively infected with it, or had recovered from it provided the deeply sampled blood TCRbeta repertoires that made up the dataset. A freely available public database, intended as a resource for researchers studying the immune response to SARS-CoV-2, is where the repertoires were released. Samples were obtained from the ongoing ImmuneRACE study (first 160 participants) and from about 1,300 subjects provided by 6 global collaborators. The sample metadata nearly always contained a de-identified subject ID, COVID-19 status, age in years and sex. Where HLA class I and class II types were available, the types were taken from metadata supplied by the sample provider, not from assay-based typing. What the research found in general, with its limitations: The amount of clinical and demographic metadata varied by source and participant and was provided uncurated.

Each collaborating institution followed its own protocols to collect whole blood in K2EDTA tubes. For TCRbeta analysis, collaborators shipped samples in one of three forms: frozen whole blood, isolated PBMCs, or DNA extracted from either of those sample types. From the cysteine through the phenylalanine, the CDR3 covers 16 amino acids. The read is trimmed to its CDR3 DNA, 48 bases read in frame from base 1. V is clipped by 3 bases and J by 0 bases, and the sequence between their germline boundaries is 9 bases long. CDR1 and CDR2, per the germline V gene (reference sequence), are LNHDA and SQIVND. A word on this clone: It lacks a known antigen. Per-nucleotide qualities are absent, and no much larger clonotype sits a single base away.

TCRbeta CDR3 regions were amplified from genomic DNA using the immunoSEQ Assay, a bias-controlled multiplex PCR. Regarding the original processing steps: Nucleated cell counts per sample were estimated from amplification of reference gene primers within the assay. Sequence reads were collapsed and filtered to measure the absolute abundance of every unique TCRbeta CDR3 rearrangement. Productive Simpson clonality was computed per sample as the square root of Simpson's diversity index over productive rearrangements. This immuneACCESS table, as held by TCRdb, lists in-frame sequences with V and J called but not all clones. Of the missing ones, under half trace to an unresolved V gene in checked studies; the others have no known cause. V, J and clone size derive from that table, while D and trimming were established from the DNA sequence. This sample gives about 81,000 clones in total; about 90% of them show up just once. The ten largest clones capture approximately 4.4% of the sample.

Material for sequencing was peripheral blood. The chain links TRBV19 with TRBJ2-6; the D gene is perhaps TRBD2, from 6 matching bases. This receptor was taken from a woman older than 75 with acute or convalescent COVID-19. Here is the DNA: TGTGCCAGTAGTATTTGGGGAGGCTCTGGGGCCAACGTCCTGACTTTC. Its protein reads: CASSIWGGSGANVLTF.